This T cell receptor (beta chain) was documented in a study of early T cells in non-severe SARS-CoV-2 infection. Across the whole study: Whole-blood bulk RNA, unsorted, was sequenced, and chains were unpaired.

This clonotype was counted many times. The TCR library protocol was used to attach unique molecular identifiers. These identifiers were attached to individual cDNA molecules. TCRdb used MiXCR to reprocess the 5' RACE reads, holding one entry per CDR3 protein. The repertoire holds around 46,000 distinct CDR3 sequences, with more than 4.5% as singletons. The CDR3 consists of 14 residues. Trimming at V came to 2 bases and at J to 3 bases, leaving 6 bases not matched to a gene. Germline V gives CDR1 DFQATT, CDR2 SNEGSKA (reference sequence). The V and J genes are TRBV20-1 and TRBJ2-7, with 8 bases lining up with TRBD1. Source: whole blood, taken at baseline. The receptor was derived from an adult who was a healthcare worker with PCR-confirmed SARS-CoV-2 infection or an uninfected control (not recorded which). CDR3 protein: CSARSGQEFYEQYF. CDR3 coding DNA: TGCAGTGCTAGATCGGGACAGGAGTTCTACGAGCAGTACTTC.